This T cell receptor beta chain was obtained from a study of cytomegalovirus exposure and HLA in healthy donors. CDR1 is SGHAT and CDR2 is FQNNGV in the germline V gene. The CDR3 sequence is 19 residues long. A remark on this clone: Germline is not matched at one junction end, which may reflect a read error.

Researchers ran the PCR with 60 Vbeta and 13 Jbeta primers. The protocol was immunoSEQ multiplex PCR, while the TCRdb copy is restricted to in-frame clones and leaves out a portion. This sample has about 210,000 clones, with around 88% found just once. The rearrangement links TRBV11-2 to TRBJ1-4; D perhaps matches TRBD1 (5 bases). The sequence was obtained from a man in his forties in good health and CMV-seropositive. The sequenced material came from PBMCs. The CDR3 nucleotides are TGTGCCAGCAGCTTAGATCTCAAGGGGCGCGGTACAACTAATGAAAAATTGTTTTTT. Translated, it gives CASSLDLKGRGTTNEKLFF.